The rows below give T cell receptor beta chains drawn from one sample of a study of CD8+CD57+ T cells in acquired aplastic anemia. TCRdb reanalysed the reads using MiXCR and keeps one entry per CDR3 protein. Here the sample spans roughly 420,000 distinct CDR3 sequences, 65% to 75% being singletons. The sample was sorted CD4+, CD8+, or CD8+CD57+ T cells (not recorded which) from PBMCs. These receptor sequences come from a human donor in good health, serving as a control. Each CDR3 is given with its conserved first and last residue. The order of the fields is V gene, J gene, D gene, clone size, CDR3 protein, CDR3 DNA. D genes are given only for firm matches. Part of the rows lack a size; the others show once, few, many or a class for expanded clones.

v_gene: TRBV7-2
j_gene: TRBJ2-7
d_gene: TRBD1
abundance: once
CDR3aa: CASSPGQGKGYGYGEQYF
CDR3nt: TGTGCCAGCAGCCCAGGACAGGGAAAAGGCTATGGCTACGGCGAGCAGTACTTC

v_gene: TRBV7-2
j_gene: TRBJ2-6
d_gene: NA
abundance: NA
CDR3aa: CASSAPRLGANVQTF
CDR3nt: TGTGCCAGCAGCGCGCCCCGGTTGGGGGCCAACGTCCAGACTTTC

v_gene: TRBV4-1
j_gene: TRBJ2-2
d_gene: NA
abundance: many
CDR3aa: CASSQTGTANTGELFF
CDR3nt: TGCGCCAGCAGCCAGACAGGAACAGCGAACACCGGGGAGCTGTTTTTT

v_gene: TRBV10-3
j_gene: TRBJ2-7
d_gene: TRBD1
abundance: NA
CDR3aa: CAIRLDRHDEQYF
CDR3nt: TGTGCCATCAGACTGGACAGGCACGACGAGCAGTACTTC

v_gene: TRBV29-1
j_gene: TRBJ1-3
d_gene: NA
abundance: many
CDR3aa: CSVEDSRVWYF
CDR3nt: TGCAGCGTTGAAGATTCCCGGGTTTGGTATTTT

v_gene: TRBV5-1
j_gene: TRBJ2-3
d_gene: TRBD2
abundance: NA
CDR3aa: CASSLLAGGSTQYF
CDR3nt: TGCGCCAGCAGCTTACTAGCGGGGGGGAGTACGCAGTATTTT

v_gene: TRBV6-6
j_gene: TRBJ2-3
d_gene: TRBD1
abundance: NA
CDR3aa: CASSSPLGQGGRDTQYF
CDR3nt: TGTGCCAGCAGTAGTCCCCTCGGACAGGGCGGTCGAGATACGCAGTATTTT

v_gene: TRBV25-1
j_gene: TRBJ1-2
d_gene: NA
abundance: many
CDR3aa: CASSEGLGDWDYGYTF
CDR3nt: TGTGCCAGCAGTGAAGGGTTAGGGGATTGGGACTATGGCTACACCTTC

v_gene: TRBV19
j_gene: TRBJ1-6
d_gene: NA
abundance: NA
CDR3aa: CASSPGPVAYPQHF
CDR3nt: TGTGCCAGTAGCCCAGGACCAGTAGCCTACCCCCAGCACTTC

v_gene: TRBV2
j_gene: TRBJ2-7
d_gene: NA
abundance: NA
CDR3aa: CASRGSEQYF
CDR3nt: TGTGCCAGCAGGGGGTCCGAGCAGTACTTC

v_gene: TRBV10-3
j_gene: TRBJ1-2
d_gene: NA
abundance: NA
CDR3aa: CAATGLSYGYTF
CDR3nt: TGTGCCGCCACGGGACTTTCCTATGGCTACACCTTC

v_gene: TRBV20-1
j_gene: TRBJ2-3
d_gene: TRBD1
abundance: NA
CDR3aa: CSVQRQGSYDF
CDR3nt: TGCAGTGTCCAACGACAGGGCAGCTATGATTTT

v_gene: TRBV7-3
j_gene: TRBJ2-1
d_gene: NA
abundance: NA
CDR3aa: CASSLIPSDEQFF
CDR3nt: TGTGCCAGCAGCTTAATTCCCAGCGATGAGCAGTTCTTC

v_gene: TRBV7-4
j_gene: TRBJ2-7
d_gene: NA
abundance: NA
CDR3aa: CASSAPTGQGYEQYF
CDR3nt: TGTGCCAGCAGCGCACCAACAGGGCAGGGTTATGAGCAGTACTTC

v_gene: TRBV14
j_gene: TRBJ1-1
d_gene: NA
abundance: NA
CDR3aa: CASSFVNGGQVEAFF
CDR3nt: TGCGCCAGCAGCTTCGTTAACGGGGGGCAGGTTGAAGCTTTCTTT

v_gene: TRBV27
j_gene: TRBJ1-2
d_gene: NA
abundance: many
CDR3aa: CASGPGRGYGYTF
CDR3nt: TGTGCCAGTGGGCCCGGGAGGGGATACGGCTACACCTTC

v_gene: TRBV24-1
j_gene: TRBJ1-1
d_gene: TRBD1
abundance: NA
CDR3aa: CATSSTGEEAFF
CDR3nt: TGTGCCACCAGCTCGACAGGGGAAGAAGCTTTCTTT

v_gene: TRBV7-6
j_gene: TRBJ2-1
d_gene: NA
abundance: once
CDR3aa: CASSPLPAGLSSYNEQFF
CDR3nt: TGTGCCAGCAGCCCACTCCCCGCGGGGTTGAGCTCCTACAATGAGCAGTTCTTC

v_gene: TRBV25-1
j_gene: TRBJ2-3
d_gene: NA
abundance: NA
CDR3aa: CATSDDAGTDTQYF
CDR3nt: TGTGCCACCAGTGACGATGCCGGCACAGATACGCAGTATTTT

v_gene: TRBV12-3/TRBV12-4
j_gene: TRBJ1-1
d_gene: NA
abundance: many
CDR3aa: CASSLFSGANTEAFF
CDR3nt: TGTGCCAGCAGTTTATTTTCAGGGGCTAACACTGAAGCTTTCTTT

v_gene: TRBV5-4
j_gene: TRBJ2-1
d_gene: TRBD2
abundance: NA
CDR3aa: CASSLGGSGGNEQFF
CDR3nt: TGTGCCAGCAGCTTGGGGGGGAGCGGGGGCAATGAGCAGTTCTTC

v_gene: TRBV12-3/TRBV12-4
j_gene: TRBJ2-5
d_gene: NA
abundance: NA
CDR3aa: CASNRPGSQYSQYF
CDR3nt: TGTGCCAGCAATCGTCCTGGCAGCCAATATAGCCAGTACTTC

v_gene: TRBV7-2
j_gene: TRBJ2-3
d_gene: NA
abundance: many
CDR3aa: CASSSGGTDTQYF
CDR3nt: TGTGCCAGCAGCTCGGGGGGCACAGATACGCAGTATTTT

v_gene: TRBV7-2
j_gene: TRBJ1-6
d_gene: NA
abundance: NA
CDR3aa: CASSFYICSASAGGSSYNSPLHF
CDR3nt: NA

v_gene: TRBV5-6
j_gene: TRBJ1-5
d_gene: NA
abundance: NA
CDR3aa: CASSLWGGQPQHF
CDR3nt: TGTGCCAGCAGCTTGTGGGGCGGTCAGCCCCAGCATTTT

v_gene: TRBV11-3
j_gene: TRBJ2-2
d_gene: NA
abundance: NA
CDR3aa: CASSLRTRNTGELFF
CDR3nt: TGTGCCAGCAGCCTACGGACACGTAACACCGGGGAGCTGTTTTTT

v_gene: TRBV7-3
j_gene: TRBJ1-4
d_gene: NA
abundance: few
CDR3aa: CASSLRGLGEKLFF
CDR3nt: TGTGCCAGCAGCTTAAGGGGGCTAGGTGAAAAACTGTTTTTT

v_gene: TRBV7-6
j_gene: TRBJ2-3
d_gene: TRBD2
abundance: many
CDR3aa: CASSMGLAGGTDTQYF
CDR3nt: TGTGCCAGCAGCATGGGACTAGCGGGGGGCACAGATACGCAGTATTTT

v_gene: TRBV13
j_gene: TRBJ1-5
d_gene: TRBD1
abundance: NA
CDR3aa: CASSLGQGASFQPQHF
CDR3nt: TGTGCCAGCAGCTTGGGACAGGGGGCATCCTTCCAGCCCCAGCATTTT

v_gene: TRBV20-1
j_gene: TRBJ1-4
d_gene: NA
abundance: NA
CDR3aa: CSARFSGRINEKLFF
CDR3nt: TGCAGTGCTAGGTTTAGCGGGAGAATAAATGAAAAACTGTTTTTT

v_gene: TRBV12-3/TRBV12-4
j_gene: TRBJ1-6
d_gene: NA
abundance: many
CDR3aa: CASSLWIVGPSPLHF
CDR3nt: TGTGCCAGCAGTTTATGGATTGTCGGGCCATCACCCCTCCACTTT

v_gene: TRBV10-2
j_gene: TRBJ1-5
d_gene: TRBD1
abundance: few
CDR3aa: CASGDRRNQPQHF
CDR3nt: TGCGCCAGCGGGGACAGGAGAAATCAGCCCCAGCATTTT

v_gene: TRBV7-6
j_gene: TRBJ1-2
d_gene: NA
abundance: NA
CDR3aa: CASSFTPGQKDGYTF
CDR3nt: TGTGCCAGCAGCTTTACCCCGGGACAAAAGGATGGCTACACCTTC

v_gene: TRBV12-3/TRBV12-4
j_gene: TRBJ1-3
d_gene: NA
abundance: NA
CDR3aa: CASSCSPSGNTIYF
CDR3nt: TGTGCCAGCAGCTGTAGCCCCTCTGGAAACACCATATACTTT

v_gene: TRBV7-2
j_gene: TRBJ2-6
d_gene: NA
abundance: NA
CDR3aa: CASSFVDEQVFGPLTF
CDR3nt: TGTGCCAGCAGCTTTGTGGATGAGCAGGTGTTCGGGCCACTGACTTTC

v_gene: TRBV19
j_gene: TRBJ1-5
d_gene: TRBD1
abundance: many
CDR3aa: CATDQGDDQPQHF
CDR3nt: TGTGCCACAGACCAGGGGGATGATCAGCCCCAGCATTTT

v_gene: TRBV7-2
j_gene: TRBJ2-7
d_gene: NA
abundance: NA
CDR3aa: CASSSVGGNDEQYF
CDR3nt: TGTGCCAGCAGCAGCGTAGGAGGGAACGACGAGCAGTACTTC

v_gene: TRBV29-1
j_gene: TRBJ2-1
d_gene: TRBD1
abundance: many
CDR3aa: CSVLDTGAIYNEQFF
CDR3nt: TGCAGCGTCCTCGACACAGGGGCTATTTACAATGAGCAGTTCTTC

v_gene: TRBV7-9
j_gene: TRBJ1-1
d_gene: NA
abundance: NA
CDR3aa: CASSLAKNTEAFF
CDR3nt: TGTGCCAGCAGCTTAGCCAAAAACACTGAAGCTTTCTTT

v_gene: TRBV20-1
j_gene: TRBJ2-7
d_gene: TRBD1
abundance: NA
CDR3aa: CSAGGDRGVYYEQYF
CDR3nt: TGCAGTGCTGGGGGGGACAGGGGTGTATACTACGAGCAGTACTTC

v_gene: TRBV12-3/TRBV12-4
j_gene: TRBJ2-5
d_gene: NA
abundance: NA
CDR3aa: CASSLVMRNQETQYF
CDR3nt: TGTGCCAGCAGTCTAGTTATGCGGAACCAAGAGACCCAGTACTTC

v_gene: TRBV12-3/TRBV12-4
j_gene: TRBJ1-5
d_gene: NA
abundance: NA
CDR3aa: CASSSGGYQPQHF
CDR3nt: TGTGCCAGCAGTTCCGGGGGGTATCAGCCCCAGCATTTT

v_gene: TRBV7-8
j_gene: TRBJ2-7
d_gene: NA
abundance: NA
CDR3aa: CASSAEGETGAQYF
CDR3nt: TGTGCCAGCAGCGCAGAGGGAGAGACTGGAGCGCAGTATTTC

v_gene: TRBV6-5
j_gene: TRBJ1-2
d_gene: NA
abundance: NA
CDR3aa: CASSLSTGDYGCTF
CDR3nt: TGTGCCAGCAGTTTATCGACAGGAGACTATGGCTGCACCTTC

v_gene: TRBV19
j_gene: TRBJ1-4
d_gene: TRBD1
abundance: NA
CDR3aa: CASSTGEGASNDTLFF
CDR3nt: TGTGCCAGTAGTACAGGAGAGGGGGCCTCTAATGACACACTGTTTTTT